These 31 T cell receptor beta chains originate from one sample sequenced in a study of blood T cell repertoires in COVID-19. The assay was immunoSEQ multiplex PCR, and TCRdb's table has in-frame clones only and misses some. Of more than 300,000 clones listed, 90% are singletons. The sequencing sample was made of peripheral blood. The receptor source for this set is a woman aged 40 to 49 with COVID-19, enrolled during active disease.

CDR3 region: CASSPPRGTGREKLFF. In DNA form, the CDR3 reads TGTGCCAGCTCACCACCGCGAGGGACAGGGAGAGAAAAACTGTTTTTT. J is TRBJ1-4 and V is TRBV18; TRBD1 matches at 9 bases. The germline V gene encodes CDR1 KGHSH and CDR2 LQKENI. Unmatched junction bases numbered 7, after V lost 0 bases and J lost 8 bases. This CDR3 comprises 16 residues.

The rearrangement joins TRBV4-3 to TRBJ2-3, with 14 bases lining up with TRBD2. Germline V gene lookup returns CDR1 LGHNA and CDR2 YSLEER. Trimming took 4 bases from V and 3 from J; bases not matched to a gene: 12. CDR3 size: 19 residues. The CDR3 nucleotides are TGCGCCAGCAGCCGGACCGGGACTAGCGGGGGAATTATTACAGATACGCAGTATTTT. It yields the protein CASSRTGTSGGIITDTQYF.

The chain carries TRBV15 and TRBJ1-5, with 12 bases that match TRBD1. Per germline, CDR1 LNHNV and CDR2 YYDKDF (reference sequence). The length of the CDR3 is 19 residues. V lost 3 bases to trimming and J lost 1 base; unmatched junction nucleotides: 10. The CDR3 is CATSRGPGQGAVSNQPQHF. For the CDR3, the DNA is TGTGCCACCAGCAGGGGGCCGGGACAGGGGGCGGTCAGCAATCAGCCCCAGCATTTT.

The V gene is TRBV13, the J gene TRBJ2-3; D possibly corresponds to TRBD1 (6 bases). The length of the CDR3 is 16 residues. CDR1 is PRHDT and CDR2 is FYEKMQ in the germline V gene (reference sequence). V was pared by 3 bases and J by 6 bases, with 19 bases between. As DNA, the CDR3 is TGTGCCAGCAGCTTGGGCGGAGGCAGGGGTGCCGATACGCAGTATTTT. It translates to CASSLGGGRGADTQYF.

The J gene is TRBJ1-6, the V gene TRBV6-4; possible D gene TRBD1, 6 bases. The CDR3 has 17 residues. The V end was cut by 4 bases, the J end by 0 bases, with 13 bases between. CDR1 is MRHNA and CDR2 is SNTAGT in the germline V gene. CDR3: CASSAQFRGSYNSPLHF. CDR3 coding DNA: TGTGCCAGCAGTGCCCAGTTCAGGGGCTCCTATAATTCACCCCTCCACTTT.

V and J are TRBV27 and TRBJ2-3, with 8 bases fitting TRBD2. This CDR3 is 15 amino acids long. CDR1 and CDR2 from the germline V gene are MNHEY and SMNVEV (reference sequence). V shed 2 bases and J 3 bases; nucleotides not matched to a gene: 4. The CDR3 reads CASSLTSGSTDTQYF. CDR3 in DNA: TGTGCCAGCAGTTTAACCAGCGGGAGTACAGATACGCAGTATTTT.

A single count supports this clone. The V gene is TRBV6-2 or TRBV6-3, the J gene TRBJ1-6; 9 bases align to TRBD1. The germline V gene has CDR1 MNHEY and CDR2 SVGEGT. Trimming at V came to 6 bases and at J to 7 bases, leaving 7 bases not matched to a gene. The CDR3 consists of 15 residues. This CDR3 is CASSLGQGRNSPLHF. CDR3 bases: TGTGCCAGCAGCCTTGGACAGGGGAGGAATTCACCCCTCCACTTT.

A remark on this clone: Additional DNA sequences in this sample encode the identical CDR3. CDR3 protein: CASSPPAKNIQYF. CDR3 sequence (DNA): TGTGCCAGCAGCCCTCCAGCCAAAAACATTCAGTACTTC. The chain employs TRBV28 and TRBJ2-4, with D unresolved. CDR3 length equals 13 residues. The V gene lost 6 bases and the J gene lost 0 bases, with 6 bases spanning the gap. CDR1 and CDR2 (germline): MDHEN, SYDVKM.

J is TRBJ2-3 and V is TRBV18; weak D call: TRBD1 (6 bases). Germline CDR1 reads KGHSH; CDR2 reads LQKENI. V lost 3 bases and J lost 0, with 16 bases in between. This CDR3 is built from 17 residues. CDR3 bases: TGTGCCAGCTCACCGGTGAATACAGGGATAAGCACAGATACGCAGTATTTT. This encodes CASSPVNTGISTDTQYF.

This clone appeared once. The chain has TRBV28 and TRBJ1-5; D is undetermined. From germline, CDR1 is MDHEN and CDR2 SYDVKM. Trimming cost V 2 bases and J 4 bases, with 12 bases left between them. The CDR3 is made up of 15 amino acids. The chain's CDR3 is CASSLRELGNQPQHF. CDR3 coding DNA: TGTGCCAGCAGTTTACGGGAGCTGGGGAATCAGCCCCAGCATTTT. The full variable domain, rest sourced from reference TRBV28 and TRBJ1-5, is DVKVTQSSRYLVKRTGEKVFLECVQDMDHENMFWYRQDPGLGLRLIYFSYDVKMKEKGDIPEGYSVSREKKERFSLILESASTNQTSMYLCASSLRELGNQPQHFGDGTRLSIL.

Here the CDR3 DNA reads TGTGCCAGCAGTTTAGCTGTTAGCGGGCAAGAGACCCAGTACTTC. This codes for CASSLAVSGQETQYF. V is TRBV27 and J is TRBJ2-5, with 7 bases aligning to TRBD2. Trimming removed 2 bases from V and 2 bases from J; junction bases left unmatched: 5. CDR3 size: 15 residues. Germline-derived CDR1 and CDR2 are MNHEY and SMNVEV (reference sequence).

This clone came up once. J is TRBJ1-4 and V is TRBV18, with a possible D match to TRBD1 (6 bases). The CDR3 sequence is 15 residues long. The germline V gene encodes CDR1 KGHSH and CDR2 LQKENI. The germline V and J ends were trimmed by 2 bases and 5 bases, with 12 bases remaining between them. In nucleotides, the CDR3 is TGTGCCAGCTCACCAAGGGACACTGGGAATGAAAAACTGTTTTTT. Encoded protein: CASSPRDTGNEKLFF.

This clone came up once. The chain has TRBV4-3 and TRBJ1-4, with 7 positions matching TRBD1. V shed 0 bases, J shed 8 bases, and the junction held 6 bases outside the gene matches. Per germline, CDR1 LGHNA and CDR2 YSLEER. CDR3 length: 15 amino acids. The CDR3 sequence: CASSQEYRGREKLFF. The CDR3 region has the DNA TGCGCCAGCAGCCAAGAGTACAGGGGTAGGGAAAAACTGTTTTTT.

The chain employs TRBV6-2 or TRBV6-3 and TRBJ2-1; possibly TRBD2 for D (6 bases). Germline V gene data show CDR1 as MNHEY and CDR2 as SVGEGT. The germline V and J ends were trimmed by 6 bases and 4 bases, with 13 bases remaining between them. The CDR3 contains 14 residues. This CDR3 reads CASSPGLVYNEQFF. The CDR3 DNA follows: TGTGCCAGCAGCCCGGGACTTGTATACAATGAGCAGTTCTTC.

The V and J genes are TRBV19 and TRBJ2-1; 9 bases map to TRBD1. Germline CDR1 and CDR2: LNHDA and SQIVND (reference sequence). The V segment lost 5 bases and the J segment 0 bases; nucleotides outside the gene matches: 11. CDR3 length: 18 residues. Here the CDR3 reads CASSRGQGSLSSYNEQFF. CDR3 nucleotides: TGTGCCAGTAGTCGCGGACAGGGGTCCCTTAGCTCCTACAATGAGCAGTTCTTC. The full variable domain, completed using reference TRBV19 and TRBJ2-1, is DGGITQSPKYLFRKEGQNVTLSCEQNLNHDAMYWYRQDPGQGLRLIYYSQIVNDFQKGDIAEGYSVSREKKESFPLTVTSAQKNPTAFYLCASSRGQGSLSSYNEQFFGPGTRLTVL.

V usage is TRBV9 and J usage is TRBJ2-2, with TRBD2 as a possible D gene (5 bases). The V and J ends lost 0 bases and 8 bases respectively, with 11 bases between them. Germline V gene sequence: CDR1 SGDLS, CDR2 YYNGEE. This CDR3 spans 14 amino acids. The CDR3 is CASSVGEGGGELFF. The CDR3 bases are TGTGCCAGCAGCGTAGGAGAGGGTGGGGGGGAGCTGTTTTTT.

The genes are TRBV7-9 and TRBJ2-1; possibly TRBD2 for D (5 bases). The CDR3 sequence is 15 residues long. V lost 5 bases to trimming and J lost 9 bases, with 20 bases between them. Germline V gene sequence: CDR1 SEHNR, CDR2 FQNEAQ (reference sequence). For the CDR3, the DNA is TGTGCCAGCAGCCATGAACTAGACGGGTTTAGTGAGCAGTTCTTC. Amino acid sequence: CASSHELDGFSEQFF.

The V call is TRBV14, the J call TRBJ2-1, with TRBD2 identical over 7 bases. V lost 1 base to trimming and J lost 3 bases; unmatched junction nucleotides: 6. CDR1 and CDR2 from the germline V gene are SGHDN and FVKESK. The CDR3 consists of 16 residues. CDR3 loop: CASSQVGRTFYNEQFF. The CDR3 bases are TGTGCCAGCAGCCAAGTCGGGAGGACCTTCTACAATGAGCAGTTCTTC.

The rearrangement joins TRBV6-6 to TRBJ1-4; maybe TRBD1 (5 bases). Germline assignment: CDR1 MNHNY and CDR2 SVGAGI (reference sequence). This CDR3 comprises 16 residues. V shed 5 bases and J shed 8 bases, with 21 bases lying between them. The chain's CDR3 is CASSGFGGTVREKLFF. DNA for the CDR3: TGTGCCAGCAGTGGGTTTGGGGGGACGGTGAGAGAAAAACTGTTTTTT.

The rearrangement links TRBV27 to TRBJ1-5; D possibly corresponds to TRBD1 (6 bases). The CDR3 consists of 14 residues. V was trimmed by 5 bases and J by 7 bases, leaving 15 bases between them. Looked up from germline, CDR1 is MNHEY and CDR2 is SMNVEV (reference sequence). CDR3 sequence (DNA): TGTGCCAGCAGTCCATACAGGGTTAGCCAGCCCCAGCATTTT. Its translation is CASSPYRVSQPQHF.

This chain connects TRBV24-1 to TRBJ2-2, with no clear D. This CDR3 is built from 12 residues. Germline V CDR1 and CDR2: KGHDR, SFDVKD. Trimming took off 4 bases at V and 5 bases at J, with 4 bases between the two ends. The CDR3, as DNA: TGTGCCACCAGTGAGTCGACCGGGGAGCTGTTTTTT. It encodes CATSESTGELFF.

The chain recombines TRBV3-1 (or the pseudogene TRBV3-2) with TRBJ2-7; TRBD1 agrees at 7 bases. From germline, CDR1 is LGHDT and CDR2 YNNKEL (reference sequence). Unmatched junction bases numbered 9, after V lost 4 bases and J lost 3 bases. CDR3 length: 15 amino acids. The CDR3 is CASSLGQASNYEQYF. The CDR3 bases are TGTGCCAGCAGCCTTGGACAGGCCTCAAACTACGAGCAGTACTTC.

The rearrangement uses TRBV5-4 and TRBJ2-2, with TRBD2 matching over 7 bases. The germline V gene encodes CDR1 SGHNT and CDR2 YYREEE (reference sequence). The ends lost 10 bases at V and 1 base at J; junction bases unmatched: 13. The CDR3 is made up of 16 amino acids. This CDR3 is CAGRKVGLMNTGELFF. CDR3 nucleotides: TGTGCCGGTAGGAAGGTGGGACTAATGAACACCGGGGAGCTGTTTTTT. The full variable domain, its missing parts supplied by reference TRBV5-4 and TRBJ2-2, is ETGVTQSPTHLIKTRGQQVTLRCSSQSGHNTVSWYQQALGQGPQFIFQYYREEENGRGNFPPRFSGLQFPNYSSELNVNALELDDSALYLCAGRKVGLMNTGELFFGEGSRLTVL.

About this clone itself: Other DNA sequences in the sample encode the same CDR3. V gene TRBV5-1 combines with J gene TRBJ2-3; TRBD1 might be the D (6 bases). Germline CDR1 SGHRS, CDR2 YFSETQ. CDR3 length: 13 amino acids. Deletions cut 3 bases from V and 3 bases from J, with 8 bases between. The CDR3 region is CASSSQGTDTQYF. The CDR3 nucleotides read TGCGCCAGCAGCTCTCAGGGGACAGATACGCAGTATTTT. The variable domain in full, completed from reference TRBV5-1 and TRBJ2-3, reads KAGVTQTPRYLIKTRGQQVTLSCSPISGHRSVSWYQQTPGQGLQFLFEYFSETQRNKGNFPGRFSGRQFSNSRSEMNVSTLELGDSALYLCASSSQGTDTQYFGPGTRLTVL.

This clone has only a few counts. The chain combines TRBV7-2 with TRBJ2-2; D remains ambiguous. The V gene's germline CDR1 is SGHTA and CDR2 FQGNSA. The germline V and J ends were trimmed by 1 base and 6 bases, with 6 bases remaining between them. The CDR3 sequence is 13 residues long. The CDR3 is CASSLVEAGELFF. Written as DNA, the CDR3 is TGTGCCAGCAGCTTAGTCGAGGCCGGGGAGCTGTTTTTT.

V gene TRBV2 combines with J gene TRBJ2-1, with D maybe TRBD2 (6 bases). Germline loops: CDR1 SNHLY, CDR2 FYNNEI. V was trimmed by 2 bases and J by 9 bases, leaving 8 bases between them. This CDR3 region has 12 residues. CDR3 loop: CASSERSGEQFF. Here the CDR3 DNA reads TGTGCCAGCAGTGAACGTAGCGGTGAGCAGTTCTTC.

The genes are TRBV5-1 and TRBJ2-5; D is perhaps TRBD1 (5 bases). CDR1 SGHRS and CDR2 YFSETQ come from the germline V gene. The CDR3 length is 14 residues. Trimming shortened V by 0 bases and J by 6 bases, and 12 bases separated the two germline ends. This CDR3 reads CASSLAAGSKTQYF. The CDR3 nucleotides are TGCGCCAGCAGCTTGGCCGCAGGGTCGAAGACCCAGTACTTC.

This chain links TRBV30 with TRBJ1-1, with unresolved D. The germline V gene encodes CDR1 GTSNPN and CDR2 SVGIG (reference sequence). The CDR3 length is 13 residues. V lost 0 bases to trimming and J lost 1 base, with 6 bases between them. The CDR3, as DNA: TGTGCCTGGAGTGTACAGTGGAACACTGAAGCTTTCTTT. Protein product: CAWSVQWNTEAFF.

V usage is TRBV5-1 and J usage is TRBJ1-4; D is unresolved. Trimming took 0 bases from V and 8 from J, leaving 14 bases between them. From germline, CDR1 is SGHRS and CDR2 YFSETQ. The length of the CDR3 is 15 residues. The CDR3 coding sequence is TGCGCCAGCAGCTTGGAAGGTACCCGGGAGGAAAAACTGTTTTTT. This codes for CASSLEGTREEKLFF.

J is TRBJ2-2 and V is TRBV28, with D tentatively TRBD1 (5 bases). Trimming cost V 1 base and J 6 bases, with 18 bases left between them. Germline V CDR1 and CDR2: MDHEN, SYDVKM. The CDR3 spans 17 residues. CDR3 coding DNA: TGTGCCAGCAGTTTATACCCGATTGCAGGGATTCCCGGGGAGCTGTTTTTT. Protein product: CASSLYPIAGIPGELFF. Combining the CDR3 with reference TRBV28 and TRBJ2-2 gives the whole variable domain DVKVTQSSRYLVKRTGEKVFLECVQDMDHENMFWYRQDPGLGLRLIYFSYDVKMKEKGDIPEGYSVSREKKERFSLILESASTNQTSMYLCASSLYPIAGIPGELFFGEGSRLTVL.

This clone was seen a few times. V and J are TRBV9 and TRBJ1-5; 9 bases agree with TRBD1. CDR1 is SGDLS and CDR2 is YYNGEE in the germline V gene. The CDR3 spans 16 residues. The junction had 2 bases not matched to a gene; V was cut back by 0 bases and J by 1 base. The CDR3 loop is CASSVGDRDSNQPQHF. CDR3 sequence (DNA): TGTGCCAGCAGCGTAGGGGACAGGGACAGCAATCAGCCCCAGCATTTT.